The present T cell receptor beta chain was sequenced within a study of blood T cell repertoires in COVID-19. About the research overall: T cells, B-cell-depleted T cells, or PBMCs supplied cDNA or gDNA.

This CDR3 has 15 residues. With 6 bases clipped from V and 0 bases from J, the junction kept 5 bases outside the gene matches. Per the germline V gene, CDR1 is SGHTA and CDR2 is FQGNSA. Repertoires were generated with immunoSEQ multiplex PCR, while TCRdb's copy carries only in-frame clones and drops some. The sample carries a few hundred thousand clones, about nine tenths recorded once. Those who participated ranged in age from roughly 18 to 100 years and resided in about two dozen US areas. This chain connects TRBV7-2 to TRBJ2-5; 9 bases agree with TRBD1. The sample comprised PBMCs or T cells enriched from blood (not recorded which). The origin of this receptor is a woman aged 25 to 45 who had recovered from COVID-19. CDR3 DNA sequence: TGTGCCAGCAGTCCGGGACAGGGATACCAAGAGACCCAGTACTTC. Encoded protein: CASSPGQGYQETQYF.